This TCR beta chain was identified in a study of shared T cell receptors in the human thymus. The germline CDR1 and CDR2 sequences are LGHNA and YSLEER. V gave up 4 bases and J gave up 5 bases; unmatched junction bases: 10. This CDR3 is 16 amino acids long. Sequencing was performed with immunoSEQ multiplex PCR; in TCRdb, only in-frame clones are kept and a portion is missing. The sample shows 700,000 or so clones, approximately 85% of them seen only once. This clone has only a few counts. The sample also formed part of further work on human thymus T cells. Per that study: The thymus was resected at corrective cardiac surgery.

This TCR was recovered from a girl less than two years old with a congenital heart defect. Specimen: thymocytes. The chain has TRBV4-3 and TRBJ2-1, with 8 bases lining up with TRBD1. CDR3 coding DNA: TGCGCCAGCAGCCCATTGACAGGGGTCGCGGACAATGAGCAGTTCTTC. Residues: CASSPLTGVADNEQFF.